Given below is one T cell receptor beta chain in context. V was clipped by 0 bases and J by 3 bases, with 11 bases between them. The germline V gene encodes CDR1 MGHRA and CDR2 YSYEKL. The CDR3 sequence is 16 residues long. Produced via immunoSEQ multiplex PCR; TCRdb's table is partial and in-frame only. Among approximately 260,000 clones listed, roughly 93% were seen once. This entry belongs to a study of T cell responses to AZD1222 COVID-19 vaccine. The sample was peripheral blood, taken on day 0 of AZD1222 vaccination. The rearrangement joins TRBV4-1 to TRBJ1-4; D possibly corresponds to TRBD1 (5 bases). The source of this sequence is an adult in good health. CDR3 bases: TGCGCCAGCAGCCAAGAGGGGCGGTTGGCTAATGAAAAACTGTTTTTT. Translating gives CASSQEGRLANEKLFF.